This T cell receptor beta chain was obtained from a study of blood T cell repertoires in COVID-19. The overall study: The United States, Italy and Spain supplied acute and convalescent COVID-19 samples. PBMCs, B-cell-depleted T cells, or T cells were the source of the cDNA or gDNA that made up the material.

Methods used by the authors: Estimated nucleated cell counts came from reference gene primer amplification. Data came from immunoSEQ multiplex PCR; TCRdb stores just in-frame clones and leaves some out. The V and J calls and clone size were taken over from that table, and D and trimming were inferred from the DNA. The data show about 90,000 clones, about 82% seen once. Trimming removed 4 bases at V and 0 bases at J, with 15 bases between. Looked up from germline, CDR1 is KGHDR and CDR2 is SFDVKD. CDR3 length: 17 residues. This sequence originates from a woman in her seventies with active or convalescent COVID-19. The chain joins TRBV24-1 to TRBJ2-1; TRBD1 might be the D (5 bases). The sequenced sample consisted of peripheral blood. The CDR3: CATSDPRSRVSYNEQFF. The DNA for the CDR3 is TGTGCCACCAGTGACCCGAGGTCCAGGGTCTCCTACAATGAGCAGTTCTTC.